These 32 T cell receptor beta chains came from one sample sequenced in a study of T cell responses to AZD1222 COVID-19 vaccine. Method: immunoSEQ multiplex PCR; TCRdb's copy keeps in-frame clones and lacks some. The sample yields some 110,000 clones, 85% to 90% seen once. The sequenced sample was peripheral blood, obtained 28 days after the second AZD1222 dose. These receptors originate from an adult who received the AZD1222 COVID-19 vaccine.

The chain combines TRBV4-3 with TRBJ1-6; tentative D call: TRBD1 (6 bases). CDR3 length: 14 residues. The germline V gene has CDR1 LGHNA and CDR2 YSLEER. Written as DNA, the CDR3 is TGCCCCACCCGCCGAGGGGGGGCGATCTCACCCCTCCACTTT. Amino acids: CPTRRGGAISPLHF.

This clone has a handful of counts. This chain uses TRBV19 with TRBJ1-5, with TRBD1 matching over 7 bases. CDR3 length equals 14 residues. Germline assignment: CDR1 LNHDA and CDR2 SQIVND (reference sequence). J gave up 6 bases and V 3 bases, and 5 bases lay outside the gene matches. The CDR3 here is CASSIQGGTQPQHF. The CDR3, as DNA: TGTGCCAGTAGTATCCAGGGGGGAACTCAGCCCCAGCATTTT.

The chain is built from TRBV7-2 and TRBJ2-5; TRBD2 matches 8 bases. Germline-derived CDR1 and CDR2 are SGHTA and FQGNSA. J gave up 4 bases and V 5 bases, and 6 bases lay outside the gene matches. This CDR3 has 14 residues. CDR3 protein: CASSPGLASETQYF. The CDR3 region has the DNA TGTGCCAGCAGCCCCGGACTAGCTTCAGAGACCCAGTACTTC.

This chain uses TRBV6-5 with TRBJ2-7, with a weak D call TRBD1 (6 bases). V was clipped by 11 bases and J by 2 bases, with 13 bases between them. The germline V gene has CDR1 MNHEY and CDR2 SVGAGI. The CDR3 covers 12 residues. Written as DNA, the CDR3 is TGTGCCGGGGGTCGGGACACCTACGAGCAGTACTTC. Its protein is CAGGRDTYEQYF.

The chain carries TRBV24-1 and TRBJ2-1; 8 nucleotides align to TRBD2. The germline CDR1 and CDR2 sequences are KGHDR and SFDVKD. This CDR3 spans 14 amino acids. V gave up 7 bases and J gave up 7 bases; unmatched junction bases: 8. CDR3: CATSRGGAWNEQFF. For the CDR3, the DNA is TGTGCCACCAGCCGGGGGGGGGCGTGGAATGAGCAGTTCTTC.

V usage is TRBV13 and J usage is TRBJ2-5; 13 nucleotides align to TRBD2. The V gene end was trimmed by 5 bases and the J gene end by 7 bases; junction bases not matched to a gene: 7. The CDR3 totals 15 residues. Per the germline V gene, CDR1 is PRHDT and CDR2 is FYEKMQ (reference sequence). For the CDR3, the DNA is TGTGCCAGCAGCCCAACCAGGACTAGCGGGGGGACCCAGTACTTC. Translation gives CASSPTRTSGGTQYF.

This sequence joins TRBV2 and TRBJ1-2, with TRBD1 identical over 11 bases. Germline lookup yields CDR1 SNHLY and CDR2 FYNNEI. The J segment lost 3 bases and the V segment lost 11 bases, leaving 5 bases of the junction unmatched. This CDR3 has 13 amino acids. The DNA of the CDR3 is TGTGCCGACCGGGACAGGGGGTACTATGGCTACACCTTC. As protein: CADRDRGYYGYTF.

The chain carries TRBV25-1 and TRBJ1-1; maybe TRBD1 (5 bases). V was cut by 6 bases and J by 5 bases, with 19 bases left in between. This CDR3 contains 15 residues. Germline V gene lookup returns CDR1 MGHDK and CDR2 SYGVNS. CDR3 region: CASSPEGKGWTEAFF. For the CDR3, the DNA is TGTGCCAGCAGCCCCGAGGGGAAAGGGTGGACTGAAGCTTTCTTT.

This chain links TRBV5-4 with TRBJ2-2, with D perhaps matching TRBD1 (7 bases). Trimming took 5 bases from V and 4 from J, leaving 18 bases between them. CDR1 SGHNT and CDR2 YYREEE come from the germline V gene (reference sequence). The CDR3 runs 16 residues. CDR3 sequence reads: CASREGAGPSTGELFF. CDR3 coding DNA: TGTGCCAGCAGAGAGGGGGCGGGGCCGAGCACCGGGGAGCTGTTTTTT. The full variable domain, with the rest looked up from reference TRBV5-4 and TRBJ2-2, is ETGVTQSPTHLIKTRGQQVTLRCSSQSGHNTVSWYQQALGQGPQFIFQYYREEENGRGNFPPRFSGLQFPNYSSELNVNALELDDSALYLCASREGAGPSTGELFFGEGSRLTVL.

Only a few counts were recorded for this clone. The chain is built from TRBV5-6 and TRBJ1-1, with D unresolved. Germline V gene lookup returns CDR1 SGHDT and CDR2 YYEEEE. Trimming shortened V by 0 bases and J by 1 base, and 13 bases separated the two germline ends. The CDR3 is 16 amino acids. Written as DNA, the CDR3 is TGTGCCAGCAGCTTGGGGTCTCTCCGGGGGAACACTGAAGCTTTCTTT. Protein: CASSLGSLRGNTEAFF. The entire variable domain, with the rest obtained from reference TRBV5-6 and TRBJ1-1, is as follows: DAGVTQSPTHLIKTRGQQVTLRCSPKSGHDTVSWYQQALGQGPQFIFQYYEEEERQRGNFPDRFSGHQFPNYSSELNVNALLLGDSALYLCASSLGSLRGNTEAFFGQGTRLTVV.

The V gene is TRBV10-3, the J gene TRBJ2-7; 8 nucleotides line up with TRBD1. Trimming removed 2 bases from V and 3 bases from J; junction bases left unmatched: 6. Germline lookup yields CDR1 ENHRY and CDR2 SYGVKD. The CDR3 runs 15 residues. DNA of the CDR3: TGTGCCATCAGTGAGAGGACAGGGTATTTCTACGAGCAGTACTTC. Protein: CAISERTGYFYEQYF.

This CDR3 reads CASSPLGADSYNEQFF. CDR3 nucleotides: TGTGCCAGCAGTCCCCTGGGGGCAGACTCCTACAATGAGCAGTTCTTC. The chain carries TRBV2 and TRBJ2-1, with a possible D match to TRBD1 (6 bases). This CDR3 comprises 16 residues. CDR1 and CDR2 from the germline V gene are SNHLY and FYNNEI. The V gene lost 5 bases and the J gene lost 0 bases, with 14 bases spanning the gap.

The CDR3 region has the DNA TGTGCCTGGAGTGAGGGGTGGGGGTTTCTGTTTTTT. It specifies CAWSEGWGFLFF. The chain carries TRBV30 and TRBJ1-4; TRBD1 might be the D (5 bases). The V and J ends lost 1 base and 14 bases respectively, with 14 bases between them. This CDR3 spans 12 amino acids. Looked up from germline, CDR1 is GTSNPN and CDR2 is SVGIG (reference sequence).

This clone was recorded once. V usage is TRBV3-1 (or the pseudogene TRBV3-2) and J usage is TRBJ1-2; D not resolved. This CDR3 contains 13 residues. The V and J ends lost 4 bases and 2 bases respectively, with 8 bases between them. CDR1 is LGHDT and CDR2 is YNNKEL in the germline V gene (reference sequence). The CDR3 bases are TGTGCCAGCAGCCCTGAAAAAAACTATGGCTACACCTTC. Encoded protein: CASSPEKNYGYTF.

The chain joins TRBV5-3 to TRBJ1-2; 9 nucleotides line up with TRBD1. TRBV5-3 is classed as an ORF, of uncertain function. Germline trimming cut 3 bases from V and 4 bases from J; bases unmatched to any gene: 19. This CDR3 region has 19 residues. The CDR3 here is CARSCYDRGFPRLPYGYTF. The CDR3 coding sequence is TGTGCCAGAAGCTGTTACGACAGGGGGTTCCCCCGCCTGCCCTATGGCTACACCTTC.

The chain combines TRBV10-3 with TRBJ1-1; unclear D gene. Deletions cut 2 bases from V and 1 base from J, with 8 bases between. This CDR3 contains 14 residues. Germline CDR1 and CDR2: ENHRY and SYGVKD. CDR3 sequence (DNA): TGTGCCATCAGTGAGAATCAGGAGAACACTGAAGCTTTCTTT. Its translation: CAISENQENTEAFF.

V usage is TRBV19 and J usage is TRBJ1-1; D perhaps matches TRBD1 (6 bases). The CDR3 has 14 residues. The V end lost 2 bases, the J end lost 1 base, and 8 bases lay between the germline ends. Germline V gene data show CDR1 as LNHDA and CDR2 as SQIVND (reference sequence). This CDR3 reads CASSISGQNTEAFF. DNA of the CDR3: TGTGCCAGTAGTATATCGGGACAGAACACTGAAGCTTTCTTT.

This chain connects TRBV7-9 to TRBJ1-1; no clear D gene. CDR1 is SEHNR and CDR2 is FQNEAQ in the germline V gene (reference sequence). The CDR3 contains 11 residues. The V gene lost 5 bases and the J gene lost 4 bases, with 5 bases spanning the gap. This CDR3 is CASSDGTEAFF. The CDR3 DNA is TGTGCCAGCAGCGACGGCACTGAAGCTTTCTTT.

This clone was observed once. This chain connects TRBV11-1 to TRBJ1-1; 8 nucleotides agree with TRBD1. Germline CDR1 is SGHAT and CDR2 is FQDESV (reference sequence). CDR3 length: 15 amino acids. The V segment lost 0 bases and the J segment 4 bases; nucleotides outside the gene matches: 4. The CDR3 DNA reads TGTGCCAGCAGCTTAGCTGACAGGGGCTCCACTGAAGCTTTCTTT. Amino acid sequence: CASSLADRGSTEAFF.

This clone was observed once. The rearrangement uses TRBV5-1 and TRBJ2-5, with D maybe TRBD2 (5 bases). V gave up 0 bases and J gave up 5 bases, with 14 bases separating them. Germline CDR1 and CDR2: SGHRS and YFSETQ. This CDR3 comprises 15 residues. CDR3 in DNA: TGCGCCAGCAGCTTGGGACTCTCCTTAGCGGAGACCCAGTACTTC. It specifies CASSLGLSLAETQYF.

J is TRBJ2-5 and V is TRBV11-3, with D perhaps matching TRBD1 (6 bases). The V gene's germline CDR1 is SGHNT and CDR2 YENEEA. The V end was cut by 1 base, the J end by 5 bases, with 17 bases between. The CDR3 contains 16 residues. The CDR3 reads CASSLGRTASGETQYF. CDR3 nucleotide sequence: TGTGCCAGCAGCTTAGGGCGGACAGCATCAGGGGAGACCCAGTACTTC.

This chain links TRBV10-1 with TRBJ2-5; TRBD1 agrees at 7 bases. The ends lost 3 bases at V and 3 bases at J; junction bases unmatched: 4. CDR1 is WNHNN, CDR2 SYGVQD, per germline (reference sequence). This CDR3 contains 14 residues. The CDR3 DNA is TGCGCCAGCAGTGAAGACAGGGTCAAAGAGACCCAGTACTTC. This gives the protein CASSEDRVKETQYF.

The rearrangement joins TRBV5-1 to TRBJ1-4, with D uncertain. Trimming removed 7 bases from V and 8 bases from J, with 18 bases in between. Looked up from germline, CDR1 is SGHRS and CDR2 is YFSETQ. The CDR3 is 14 amino acids. The CDR3 DNA is TGCGCCAGCCGTTTATTACTCGGGGAAGAAAAACTGTTTTTT. Translated: CASRLLLGEEKLFF.

The chain has TRBV7-9 and TRBJ1-6; tentative D call: TRBD1 (5 bases). The CDR3 has 14 residues. V lost 4 bases and J lost 8, with 12 bases in between. Germline lookup yields CDR1 SEHNR and CDR2 FQNEAQ (reference sequence). CDR3 region: CASSSGTGDSPLHF. The DNA for the CDR3 is TGTGCCAGCAGCTCCGGGACGGGAGATTCACCCCTCCACTTT.

The chain couples TRBV7-2 to TRBJ2-7; a weak D match, TRBD2 (6 bases). Germline V gene lookup returns CDR1 SGHTA and CDR2 FQGNSA. The CDR3 consists of 15 residues. V shed 5 bases and J shed 0 bases, with 14 bases lying between them. CDR3 amino acids: CASSPTAGSSYEQYF. CDR3 nucleotides: TGTGCCAGCAGCCCGACGGCGGGAAGCTCCTACGAGCAGTACTTC.

The chain uses TRBV14 and TRBJ1-1; 7 positions agree with TRBD1. From germline, CDR1 is SGHDN and CDR2 FVKESK. This CDR3 contains 15 residues. Losses at the gene ends were 3 bases for V and 6 bases for J; bases not matched to a gene: 10. CDR3 protein: CASSHLGQSLAEAFF. DNA of the CDR3: TGTGCCAGCAGCCACCTGGGACAGAGCTTGGCTGAAGCTTTCTTT. Full variable domain (rest looked up from reference TRBV14 and TRBJ1-1): EAGVTQFPSHSVIEKGQTVTLRCDPISGHDNLYWYRRVMGKEIKFLLHFVKESKQDESGMPNNRFLAERTGGTYSTLKVQPAELEDSGVYFCASSHLGQSLAEAFFGQGTRLTVV.

The J gene is TRBJ2-7, the V gene TRBV19; perhaps TRBD1 as D (6 bases). There are 16 residues in the CDR3. Deletions cut 2 bases from V and 6 bases from J, with 20 bases between. Germline assignment: CDR1 LNHDA and CDR2 SQIVND (reference sequence). The CDR3 sequence is CASSISWQGSRFEQYF. DNA of the CDR3: TGTGCCAGTAGTATAAGCTGGCAGGGGAGTAGGTTCGAGCAGTACTTC.

The rearrangement joins TRBV9 to TRBJ2-5; no clear D gene. Germline V gene sequence: CDR1 SGDLS, CDR2 YYNGEE. The CDR3 extends over 13 amino acids. The V and J ends lost 4 bases and 3 bases respectively, with 10 bases between them. The DNA for the CDR3 is TGTGCCAGCAGCCCTTCCCCTGAAGAGACCCAGTACTTC. Protein sequence: CASSPSPEETQYF.

J is TRBJ2-1 and V is TRBV11-2, with 8 positions matching TRBD2. Germline CDR1 is SGHAT and CDR2 is FQNNGV. CDR3 length: 16 residues. Trimming at V came to 4 bases and at J to 0 bases, leaving 5 bases not matched to a gene. Here the CDR3 DNA reads TGTGCCAGCAGCTCGCTTAGCGGGGCCTCCTACAATGAGCAGTTCTTC. Residues: CASSSLSGASYNEQFF.

This clone was counted a few times. The gene calls are TRBV28 and TRBJ2-1; 8 nucleotides line up with TRBD1. The CDR3 spans 13 residues. J lost 6 bases, V lost 2 bases, and 0 bases had no gene match. Germline V lookup: CDR1 MDHEN, CDR2 SYDVKM. DNA for the CDR3: TGTGCCAGCAGTTTAACAGGGGGCAATGAGCAGTTCTTC. Protein sequence: CASSLTGGNEQFF.

V is TRBV19 and J is TRBJ1-6; possible D gene TRBD1, 5 bases. This CDR3 has 14 residues. Germline loops: CDR1 LNHDA, CDR2 SQIVND (reference sequence). Trimming left V 3 bases short and J 8 bases short, with 11 bases between. CDR3 sequence reads: CASSISGGDSPLHF. In nucleotides, the CDR3 is TGTGCCAGTAGTATTTCCGGGGGTGATTCACCCCTCCACTTT.

The chain is built from TRBV19 and TRBJ1-6; D is undetermined. The CDR3 consists of 16 residues. Germline V gives CDR1 LNHDA, CDR2 SQIVND (reference sequence). Trimming removed 7 bases from V and 0 bases from J, with 13 bases in between. Written as DNA, the CDR3 is TGTGCCAGTACCCAGACCGCCGGCTCCTATAATTCACCCCTCCACTTT. Translating gives CASTQTAGSYNSPLHF.